This paragraph covers one T cell receptor beta chain sequence. V was shortened by 10 bases and J by 5 bases, with 14 bases between the two germline ends. The germline gives CDR1 LNHDA, CDR2 SQIVND (reference sequence). The CDR3 has 13 residues. This record belongs to a study of blood T cell repertoires in COVID-19. Across the study: Both acute and convalescent COVID-19 samples were obtained from the United States, Italy and Spain. Sample material is recorded as cDNA or gDNA derived from T cells, B-cell-depleted T cells, or PBMCs.

The authors' processing: Scientists estimated how many nucleated cells there were by amplifying reference gene primers. The assay was immunoSEQ multiplex PCR, and TCRdb's table has in-frame clones only and misses some. From that table come the V and J calls and clone size; the DNA was used to work out D and trimming. The table has 65,000 to 70,000 clones, approximately 88% seen once. The chain employs TRBV19 and TRBJ1-4; TRBD1 is a possible D gene (6 bases). This TCR was recovered from an elderly woman with acute or convalescent COVID-19. The sample was peripheral blood. The CDR3 sequence: CATEGVGNEKLFF. CDR3 sequence (DNA): TGTGCCACCGAGGGGGTCGGGAATGAAAAACTGTTTTTT.